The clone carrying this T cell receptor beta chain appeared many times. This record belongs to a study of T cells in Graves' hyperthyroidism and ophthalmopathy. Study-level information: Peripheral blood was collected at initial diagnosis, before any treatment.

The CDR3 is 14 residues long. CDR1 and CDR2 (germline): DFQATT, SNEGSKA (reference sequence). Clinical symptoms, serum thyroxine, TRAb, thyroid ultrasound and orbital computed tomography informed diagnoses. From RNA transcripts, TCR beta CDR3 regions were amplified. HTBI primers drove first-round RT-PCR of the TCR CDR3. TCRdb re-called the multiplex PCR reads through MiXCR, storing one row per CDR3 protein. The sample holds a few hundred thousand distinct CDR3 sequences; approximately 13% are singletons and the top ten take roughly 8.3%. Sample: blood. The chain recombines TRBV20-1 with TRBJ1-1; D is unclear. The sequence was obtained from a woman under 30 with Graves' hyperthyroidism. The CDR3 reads CAAAPRASGTEAFF. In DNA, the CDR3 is TGCGCAGCCGCTCCAAGGGCCTCGGGCACTGAAGCTTTCTTT.